This T cell receptor (beta chain) was recovered during a study of long-term antiretroviral therapy in people with HIV. Study-wide results and caveats: The repertoire was dominated at all time points by clones expanded before ART.

For this clone: Its specificity is not known.

Trimming pared 0 bases from V and 5 bases from J, leaving 4 bases between. In germline, CDR1 is MNHEY, CDR2 SVGAGI. This CDR3 comprises 12 residues. The libraries were made with immunoSEQ v3.0 at survey level. This table comes from immunoSEQ multiplex PCR, and its TCRdb copy is limited to in-frame clones, with some not included. The repertoire holds over 25,000 clones, with over 75% as singletons. This clonotype was obtained from a woman in her 30s with HIV. The rearrangement joins TRBV6-5 to TRBJ2-5; D unresolved. This specimen was unsorted PBMCs, taken 1.1 years before starting antiretroviral therapy. Written as DNA, the CDR3 is TGTGCCAGCAGTTACTCTGGGGAGACCCAGTACTTC. This sequence encodes CASSYSGETQYF.